This T cell receptor (beta chain) emerged from a study of neurological immune-mediated disorders. TCRdb itself ran the 5' RACE reads through MiXCR, one entry per CDR3 protein. Of 50,000 to 55,000 distinct CDR3 sequences listed, under 13% are singletons. This clonotype was detected ten times or more. This receptor was taken from a man aged 65 to 85 with HTLV-1-associated myelopathy (HAM/TSP). The sample was PBMCs.

The CDR3 loop reads CASSLGQGMDTEAFF. The CDR3 DNA reads TGCGCCAGCAGCTTGGGACAGGGGATGGACACTGAAGCTTTCTTT. The V gene is TRBV5-1, the J gene TRBJ1-1; 8 bases map to TRBD1. The CDR3 runs 15 residues. Trimming cost V 0 bases and J 3 bases; bases outside gene matches: 4. Germline V gives CDR1 SGHRS, CDR2 YFSETQ.